This passage covers 31 T cell receptor beta chains from one sample sequenced in a study of T cells in Graves' hyperthyroidism and ophthalmopathy (dated by TCRdb to 2018 to 2020). To prepare the library, multiplex PCR was applied. The instrument was an Illumina HiSeq 2000. TCR beta CDR3 regions were amplified from RNA transcripts. The TCR CDR3 was subjected to a first round of RT-PCR using the HTBI primer set and the Qiagen OneStep RT-PCR kit. TCRdb's own reprocessing of the public reads used fastp at Q25 and MiXCR and kept productive beta chains. Here each entry gathers all rows of one CDR3 protein and keeps the most common genes and DNA. Within this sample are 300,000 to 400,000 distinct CDR3 sequences, with about 14% of them counted one time only. The ten largest make up around a fifth of the sample. The sequencing input was blood. The receptors originated from a woman in her 30s with Graves' ophthalmopathy.

In its sample, this clonotype was seen many times. The rearrangement links TRBV7-9 to TRBJ2-7; perhaps TRBD1 as D (7 bases). The length of the CDR3 is 15 residues. Per the germline V gene, CDR1 is SEHNR and CDR2 is FQNEAQ (reference sequence). V lost 7 bases, J lost 5 bases, and 21 bases lay in between. The CDR3 nucleotides are TGTGCCAGCACCCAAAGGGGGCCGGGGGATAACGAGCAGTACTTC. This codes for CASTQRGPGDNEQYF.

There are many counts of this clonotype. The gene calls are TRBV15 and TRBJ1-5; 7 nucleotides line up with TRBD1. The CDR3 covers 13 residues. Germline V gene lookup returns CDR1 LNHNV and CDR2 YYDKDF (reference sequence). Germline trimming cut 6 bases from V and 6 bases from J; bases unmatched to any gene: 5. The CDR3 loop reads CATREGAGQPQHF. In DNA, the CDR3 is TGTGCCACCAGAGAGGGGGCTGGTCAGCCCCAGCATTTT.

This clonotype came up many times. This chain joins TRBV6-1 and TRBJ1-4; 7 bases align to TRBD1. Germline values: CDR1 MNHNS, CDR2 SASEGT. The CDR3 is 13 amino acids. The V segment lost 6 bases and the J segment 5 bases; nucleotides outside the gene matches: 3. CDR3: CASRLDRNEKLFF. The CDR3, as DNA: TGTGCCAGCAGGTTGGACAGGAATGAAAAACTGTTTTTT.

This clonotype was detected many times. The chain has TRBV20-1 and TRBJ2-1; 10 nucleotides line up with TRBD2. The CDR3 sequence is 14 residues long. Per germline, CDR1 DFQATT and CDR2 SNEGSKA (reference sequence). The V segment lost 3 bases and the J segment 6 bases; nucleotides outside the gene matches: 5. The CDR3 loop is CSARSGGEFNEQFF. CDR3 in DNA: TGCAGTGCTAGGAGCGGGGGGGAATTCAATGAGCAGTTCTTC.

The chain joins TRBV3-1 to TRBJ2-1, with 8 bases aligning to TRBD2. The CDR3 contains 11 residues. Germline CDR1 and CDR2: LGHDT and YNNKEL (reference sequence). V trimming: 3 bases; J trimming: 14 bases; junction bases outside the gene matches: 3. CDR3 region: CASSQAGGEFF. The CDR3 bases are TGTGCCAGCAGCCAGGCGGGGGGAGAGTTCTTC.

This clonotype occurred a few times. This rearrangement joins TRBV28 to TRBJ2-7; 7 bases match TRBD1. This CDR3 comprises 13 residues. Germline V gene lookup returns CDR1 MDHEN and CDR2 SYDVKM. V was pared by 5 bases and J by 5 bases, with 6 bases of the junction left unmatched. CDR3 region: CASSTDRSDEQYF. The CDR3 DNA follows: TGTGCCAGCAGTACGGACAGGAGCGACGAGCAGTACTTC. The full variable domain, rest sourced from reference TRBV28 and TRBJ2-7, is DVKVTQSSRYLVKRTGEKVFLECVQDMDHENMFWYRQDPGLGLRLIYFSYDVKMKEKGDIPEGYSVSREKKERFSLILESASTNQTSMYLCASSTDRSDEQYFGPGTRLTVT.

This clonotype was detected many times. The genes are TRBV2 and TRBJ1-6; the D is unclear. Trimming shortened V by 6 bases and J by 2 bases, and 5 bases separated the two germline ends. CDR3 size: 13 residues. Germline CDR1 is SNHLY and CDR2 is FYNNEI. CDR3 loop: CASRGPYNSPLHF. CDR3 DNA: TGTGCCAGCAGGGGTCCCTATAATTCACCCCTCCACTTT.

There are many counts of this clonotype. The V and J genes are TRBV9 and TRBJ2-2; 7 positions match TRBD2. This CDR3 is 18 amino acids long. The junction had 16 bases not matched to a gene; V was cut back by 0 bases and J by 8 bases. Per the germline V gene, CDR1 is SGDLS and CDR2 is YYNGEE. CDR3 amino acids: CASSVEVMGGSATGELFF. The CDR3 coding sequence is TGTGCCAGCAGCGTAGAGGTCATGGGGGGGTCCGCAACAGGGGAGCTGTTTTTT.

A few counts support this clonotype. This may be a read error, as it is one base from a much larger clone. In DNA form, the CDR3 reads TGTGTCAGCACCCTCCAGGGAATGGTTGGCTACACCTTC. Translated: CVSTLQGMVGYTF. The chain has TRBV28 and TRBJ1-2, with D possibly being TRBD1 (5 bases). CDR3 size: 13 residues. Germline lookup yields CDR1 MDHEN and CDR2 SYDVKM.

V is TRBV19 and J is TRBJ1-5; 7 nucleotides agree with TRBD1. The CDR3 sequence is 13 residues long. The germline CDR1 and CDR2 sequences are LNHDA and SQIVND (reference sequence). CDR3 in amino acids: CAPGGGAGQPQHF. CDR3 nucleotides: TGTGCACCGGGAGGGGGCGCAGGTCAGCCCCAGCATTTT. The full variable domain, its missing parts supplied by reference TRBV19 and TRBJ1-5, is DGGITQSPKYLFRKEGQNVTLSCEQNLNHDAMYWYRQDPGQGLRLIYYSQIVNDFQKGDIAEGYSVSREKKESFPLTVTSAQKNPTAFYLCAPGGGAGQPQHFGDGTRLSIL.

This clonotype was seen repeatedly, ten times or more. The chain carries TRBV3-1 and TRBJ1-2; D might be TRBD1 (5 bases). Deletions cut 3 bases from V and 6 bases from J, with 11 bases between. Germline lookup yields CDR1 LGHDT and CDR2 YNNKEL (reference sequence). This CDR3 comprises 13 residues. The CDR3 nucleotides read TGTGCCAGCAGCCATTCAGGGAAGGATGGCTACACCTTC. As protein: CASSHSGKDGYTF.

The sample holds many counts of this clonotype. The V and J genes are TRBV7-2 and TRBJ2-5, with D unresolved. In germline, CDR1 is SGHTA, CDR2 FQGNSA. The CDR3 has 16 amino acids. V was pared by 5 bases and J by 5 bases, with 21 bases between. In nucleotides, the CDR3 is TGTGCCAGCAGCCACCCCCGGGCAGTCATCGGGGAGACCCAGTACTTC. Protein product: CASSHPRAVIGETQYF.

This clonotype was seen a handful of times. The gene calls are TRBV19 and TRBJ2-3, with 9 bases lining up with TRBD1. The germline CDR1 and CDR2 sequences are LNHDA and SQIVND (reference sequence). J was trimmed by 1 base and V by 10 bases; bases with no gene match: 6. The length of the CDR3 is 14 residues. CDR3 DNA sequence: TGTGCCACCACAGGGGGCCGGGGCACAGATACGCAGTATTTT. As protein: CATTGGRGTDTQYF.

This clonotype was counted at least ten times. The DNA is omitted, as the CDR3 cannot be located on it reliably, and the CDR3 follows TCRdb's listing. The V call is TRBV28, the J call TRBJ2-2. The CDR3 contains 19 residues when both ends are counted. CDR1 is MDHEN, CDR2 SYDVKM, per germline. The CDR3 sequence: CASSFWRRRDKPNTGELFF.

This clonotype showed up many times. V and J are TRBV30 and TRBJ1-1, with 8 bases fitting TRBD1. Germline-derived CDR1 and CDR2 are GTSNPN and SVGIG (reference sequence). CDR3 length: 14 residues. The junction had 3 bases not matched to a gene; V was cut back by 2 bases and J by 1 base. The DNA for the CDR3 is TGTGCCTGGAGTAATGGACAGGGGAACACTGAAGCTTTCTTT. It is translated as CAWSNGQGNTEAFF. The variable domain in full, with the rest retrieved from reference TRBV30 and TRBJ1-1, is SQTIHQWPATLVQPVGSPLSLECTVEGTSNPNLYWYRQAAGRGLQLLFYSVGIGQISSEVPQNLSASRPQDRQFILSSKKLLLSDSGFYLCAWSNGQGNTEAFFGQGTRLTVV.

This clonotype was detected many times. V is TRBV5-1 and J is TRBJ2-2; 16 bases are shared with TRBD2. The V gene's germline CDR1 is SGHRS and CDR2 YFSETQ. The CDR3 spans 17 residues. V dropped 3 bases and J dropped 5; count of bases not matched to a gene: 4. The DNA for the CDR3 is TGCGCCAGCAGCTCGGGACTAGCGGGGGGGCCAACCGGGGAGCTGTTTTTT. It codes for CASSSGLAGGPTGELFF.

The V gene is TRBV9, the J gene TRBJ2-3, with 7 bases fitting TRBD2. CDR1 and CDR2 from the germline V gene are SGDLS and YYNGEE. V was pared by 0 bases and J by 2 bases, with 3 bases of the junction left unmatched. The CDR3 length is 15 residues. CDR3 in amino acids: CASSVELAHTDTQYF. CDR3 in DNA: TGTGCCAGCAGCGTAGAACTAGCGCACACAGATACGCAGTATTTT.

This clonotype was recorded many times. The rearrangement uses TRBV6-1 and TRBJ2-2; D ambiguous. With 7 bases removed from V and 2 bases from J, the gap between germline ends came to 14 bases. Germline CDR1 reads MNHNS; CDR2 reads SASEGT. The length of the CDR3 is 15 residues. CDR3 in DNA: TGTGCCAGCACACCTTACCAGGTTAACACCGGGGAGCTGTTTTTT. Translated, it gives CASTPYQVNTGELFF.

This clonotype was picked up many times. The chain carries TRBV4-1 and TRBJ2-7; 9 nucleotides align to TRBD1. V lost 5 bases and J lost 4; bases outside the gene matches: 6. The CDR3 consists of 14 residues. CDR1 and CDR2 from the germline V gene are MGHRA and YSYEKL. CDR3 nucleotides: TGCGCCAGCAGCATGGGACAGGGAGGATACGAGCAGTACTTC. Its translation is CASSMGQGGYEQYF.

J is TRBJ2-3 and V is TRBV27; D is undetermined. Trimming left V 2 bases short and J 2 bases short, with 14 bases between. Germline-derived CDR1 and CDR2 are MNHEY and SMNVEV (reference sequence). This CDR3 spans 16 amino acids. The CDR3 sequence: CASSLIAVTTTDTQYF. The CDR3 nucleotides are TGTGCCAGCAGTTTAATCGCAGTAACGACCACAGATACGCAGTATTTT.

This clonotype was detected many times. This chain uses TRBV12-5 with TRBJ1-6; weak D call: TRBD1 (6 bases). Germline assignment: CDR1 LGHNT and CDR2 FRNRAP. The CDR3 length is 14 residues. With 8 bases removed from V and 7 bases from J, the gap between germline ends came to 15 bases. CDR3: CASHRDTANSPLHF. DNA of the CDR3: TGTGCTAGTCACCGGGACACGGCGAATTCACCCCTCCACTTT.

Ten or more counts support this clonotype. This sequence joins TRBV11-3 and TRBJ2-1; tentative D call: TRBD2 (6 bases). The V end lost 3 bases, the J end lost 0 bases, and 12 bases lay between the germline ends. Germline lookup yields CDR1 SGHNT and CDR2 YENEEA. This CDR3 spans 16 amino acids. The CDR3 region has the DNA TGTGCCAGCAGCTTTTCGGGGGTTAGCTCCTACAATGAGCAGTTCTTC. Residues: CASSFSGVSSYNEQFF.

This clonotype was counted ten times or more. The chain combines TRBV7-3 with TRBJ2-3; D uncertain. V was pared by 2 bases and J by 3 bases, with 9 bases between. The germline CDR1 and CDR2 sequences are SGHTA and FQGTGA. This CDR3 is built from 14 residues. CDR3 sequence (DNA): TGTGCCAGCAGCTTAGCGCCCCAAACAGATACGCAGTATTTT. This translates into CASSLAPQTDTQYF.

This clonotype appeared many times. The gene calls are TRBV9 and TRBJ1-2, with D unresolved. The germline V gene encodes CDR1 SGDLS and CDR2 YYNGEE. The CDR3 sequence is 17 residues long. Between the trimmed V and J ends, which lost 4 bases and 1 base, there was a span of 20 bases. CDR3 sequence reads: CASSSGGGRQNNYGYTF. DNA of the CDR3: TGTGCCAGCAGCTCCGGCGGAGGCAGGCAGAATAACTATGGCTACACCTTC.

This clonotype was observed a handful of times. The chain employs TRBV6-2 or TRBV6-3 and TRBJ1-6; the match to TRBD1 covers 7 bases. This CDR3 contains 16 residues. Germline loops: CDR1 MNHEY, CDR2 SVGEGT. Trimming removed 7 bases from V and 8 bases from J; junction bases left unmatched: 14. CDR3 amino acids: CASTRSHIQGDSPLHF. CDR3 nucleotides: TGTGCCAGCACCCGGTCCCACATCCAGGGGGATTCACCCCTCCACTTT.

This clonotype was detected ten times or more. CDR3 in amino acids: CASSYPIDTQNTEAFF. The CDR3, as DNA: TGTGCCAGCAGTTACCCCATCGACACCCAGAACACTGAAGCTTTCTTT. The chain has TRBV6-5 and TRBJ1-1; D gene unclear. CDR1 and CDR2 (germline): MNHEY, SVGAGI. V was pared by 2 bases and J by 1 base, with 14 bases between. The CDR3 has 16 amino acids.

At least ten counts were recorded for this clonotype. The V and J genes are TRBV15 and TRBJ2-5; D not certain. Germline values: CDR1 LNHNV, CDR2 YYDKDF (reference sequence). The CDR3 runs to 12 residues. Trimming stripped 0 bases from V and 6 bases from J, with 5 bases between. CDR3 in DNA: TGTGCCACCAGCAGAGATTATCAGACCCAGTACTTC. The encoded protein is CATSRDYQTQYF.

This clonotype turned up a few times. The J gene is TRBJ1-2, the V gene TRBV27; D possibly corresponds to TRBD1 (5 bases). The CDR3 runs to 14 residues. The V and J ends lost 0 bases and 4 bases respectively, with 9 bases between them. CDR1 MNHEY and CDR2 SMNVEV come from the germline V gene (reference sequence). DNA for the CDR3: TGTGCCAGCAGTTTATCGAGACAGAGCTATGGCTACACCTTC. This translates into CASSLSRQSYGYTF.

V gene TRBV12-3 or TRBV12-4 combines with J gene TRBJ1-5; D gene ambiguous. Deletions cut 3 bases from V and 9 bases from J, with 12 bases between. The CDR3 is 13 residues long. The CDR3 DNA reads TGTGCCAGCAGTTTGAGACTCCCAGGGCCCCAGCATTTT. This encodes CASSLRLPGPQHF.

This clonotype appeared a few times. The V call is TRBV14, the J call TRBJ2-1, with TRBD2 matching over 9 bases. V dropped 4 bases and J dropped 8; count of bases not matched to a gene: 15. The CDR3 has 17 amino acids. Per the germline V gene, CDR1 is SGHDN and CDR2 is FVKESK. In DNA form, the CDR3 reads TGTGCCAGCAGCCCCCCGGTGGGACTAGCCTTACGAGATGAGCAGTTCTTC. Translating it yields CASSPPVGLALRDEQFF.

This clonotype was counted ten times or more. The CDR3 here is CSAEGQGLIRVTEAFF. CDR3 nucleotide sequence: TGCAGCGCGGAGGGGCAGGGCCTAATTCGGGTTACTGAAGCTTTCTTT. The chain recombines TRBV29-1 with TRBJ1-1; possibly TRBD1 for D (5 bases). This CDR3 is 16 amino acids long. Looked up from germline, CDR1 is SQVTM and CDR2 is ANQGSEA. Trimming took 7 bases from V and 5 from J, leaving 26 bases between them.